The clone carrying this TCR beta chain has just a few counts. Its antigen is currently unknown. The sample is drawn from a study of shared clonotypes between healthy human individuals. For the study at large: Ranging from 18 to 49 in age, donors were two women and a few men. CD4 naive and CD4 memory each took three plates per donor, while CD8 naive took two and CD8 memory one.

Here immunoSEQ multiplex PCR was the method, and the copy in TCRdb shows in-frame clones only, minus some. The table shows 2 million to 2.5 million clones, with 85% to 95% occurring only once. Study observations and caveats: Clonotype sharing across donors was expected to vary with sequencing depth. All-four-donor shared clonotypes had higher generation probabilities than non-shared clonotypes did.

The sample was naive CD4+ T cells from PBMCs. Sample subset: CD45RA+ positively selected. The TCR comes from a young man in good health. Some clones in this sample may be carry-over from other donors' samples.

The DNA of the CDR3 is TGTGCCAGTACGCACGGACAGGGTGGGCAGCCCCAGCATTTT. This gives the protein CASTHGQGGQPQHF. The chain is built from TRBV19 and TRBJ1-5, with 8 bases lining up with TRBD1. V shed 7 bases, J shed 7 bases, and the junction held 9 bases outside the gene matches. Germline assignment: CDR1 LNHDA and CDR2 SQIVND (reference sequence). This CDR3 is built from 14 residues. Drawing the rest from reference TRBV19 and TRBJ1-5, the complete variable domain is DGGITQSPKYLFRKEGQNVTLSCEQNLNHDAMYWYRQDPGQGLRLIYYSQIVNDFQKGDIAEGYSVSREKKESFPLTVTSAQKNPTAFYLCASTHGQGGQPQHFGDGTRLSIL.